These 17 T cell receptor beta chains were all obtained from the same sample, sequenced in a study of shared clonotypes between healthy human individuals. Clones were sequenced by immunoSEQ multiplex PCR, and TCRdb holds only the in-frame ones, with some missing. Of 2.5 million or so clones detected, roughly nine tenths appear once; the ten largest clones hold over 0.12%. Sample: naive CD4+ T cells sorted from blood. Subset given: CD45RA+ positively selected. These receptors were taken from a man younger than 35 in good health.

The genes are TRBV7-9 and TRBJ1-1; TRBD1 aligns across 8 bases. The germline V gene has CDR1 SEHNR and CDR2 FQNEAQ (reference sequence). V shed 3 bases, J shed 5 bases, and the junction held 11 bases outside the gene matches. This CDR3 has 16 residues. The CDR3 region has the DNA TGTGCCAGCAGCTTGGGGGAGGACAGGGCGGGGACTGAAGCTTTCTTT. This encodes CASSLGEDRAGTEAFF.

This rearrangement joins TRBV5-1 to TRBJ2-3; 9 bases are shared with TRBD2. The CDR3 has 15 residues. After removal of 2 bases from V and 4 bases from J, the junction contained 5 bases not matched to a gene. In germline, CDR1 is SGHRS, CDR2 YFSETQ. The CDR3, as DNA: TGCGCCAGCAGCTTAGGGCGGGGGGGCCCAGATACGCAGTATTTT. Its translation is CASSLGRGGPDTQYF.

Note on this clone: Other nucleotide sequences from this sample produce the same CDR3. The genes are TRBV29-1 and TRBJ2-3; D remains unclear. CDR1 and CDR2 from the germline V gene are SQVTM and ANQGSEA. The CDR3 is 13 residues long. Trimming pared 7 bases from V and 0 bases from J, leaving 11 bases between. This chain's CDR3 is CSAGPPSTDTQYF. The DNA of the CDR3 is TGCAGCGCCGGGCCTCCGAGCACAGATACGCAGTATTTT.

V usage is TRBV6-5 and J usage is TRBJ2-4; the D gene is possibly TRBD1 (6 bases). This CDR3 is 14 amino acids long. Germline V gives CDR1 MNHEY, CDR2 SVGAGI. V lost 0 bases and J 6 bases, leaving 9 bases between the germline ends. The CDR3 is CASSYSSGANIQYF. For the CDR3, the DNA is TGTGCCAGCAGTTACTCGTCAGGGGCAAACATTCAGTACTTC.

A single count supports this clone. V and J are TRBV6-6 and TRBJ1-5, with D unclear. Trimming pared 2 bases from V and 0 bases from J, leaving 11 bases between. Germline CDR1 MNHNY, CDR2 SVGAGI (reference sequence). The CDR3 runs to 16 residues. The CDR3 bases are TGTGCCAGCAGTTACGGCGGCGAAAATAGCAATCAGCCCCAGCATTTT. Its protein product is CASSYGGENSNQPQHF.

The chain employs TRBV28 and TRBJ2-3, with TRBD2 as a possible D gene (6 bases). Germline lookup yields CDR1 MDHEN and CDR2 SYDVKM. The CDR3 is made up of 16 amino acids. V lost 6 bases and J lost 0, with 16 bases in between. The CDR3: CASSSLAGLSTDTQYF. The CDR3 DNA reads as TGTGCCAGCAGCTCACTTGCGGGGCTTAGCACAGATACGCAGTATTTT.

The rearrangement links TRBV15 to TRBJ2-7; D gene ambiguous. V was pared by 0 bases and J by 3 bases, with 6 bases between. CDR3 length: 13 amino acids. The germline CDR1 and CDR2 sequences are LNHNV and YYDKDF (reference sequence). The CDR3 DNA is TGTGCCACCAGCAGAGATTCACTCTACGAGCAGTACTTC. Protein: CATSRDSLYEQYF.

This clone has just one count. This rearrangement joins TRBV7-8 to TRBJ2-6; D is undetermined. The V end lost 3 bases, the J end lost 0 bases, and 12 bases lay between the germline ends. Germline V lookup: CDR1 SGHVS, CDR2 FQNEAQ. CDR3 size: 17 residues. The CDR3 region is CASSLGQVSSGANVLTF. CDR3 DNA sequence: TGTGCCAGCAGCTTGGGCCAAGTCTCCTCTGGGGCCAACGTCCTGACTTTC. The whole variable domain, filled in from reference TRBV7-8 and TRBJ2-6, reads GAGVSQSPRYKVAKRGQDVALRCDPISGHVSLFWYQQALGQGPEFLTYFQNEAQLDKSGLPSDRFFAERPEGSVSTLKIQRTQQEDSAVYLCASSLGQVSSGANVLTFGAGSRLTVL.

About this clone itself: The identical CDR3 is also encoded by other nucleotide sequences in the sample. CDR3 sequence reads: CASSLGGFNEQFF. CDR3 nucleotides: TGTGCCAGCAGCCTCGGGGGGTTCAATGAGCAGTTCTTC. The rearrangement uses TRBV7-2 and TRBJ2-1, with 7 positions matching TRBD2. The germline V gene encodes CDR1 SGHTA and CDR2 FQGNSA. This CDR3 region has 13 residues. With 5 bases clipped from V and 6 bases from J, the junction kept 4 bases outside the gene matches.

This chain connects TRBV19 to TRBJ2-1; D call uncertain. Looked up from germline, CDR1 is LNHDA and CDR2 is SQIVND (reference sequence). This CDR3 region has 15 residues. Trimming removed 2 bases at V and 8 bases at J, with 16 bases between. The CDR3 here is CASSISLVANHEQFF. CDR3 in DNA: TGTGCCAGTAGTATATCTTTGGTAGCTAACCATGAGCAGTTCTTC.

Concerning this clone: At the DNA level, this CDR3 is encoded by other sequences in the same sample as well. In DNA, the CDR3 is TGCAGTGCTAGAGACCTCTATGGCTACACCTTC. Translation: CSARDLYGYTF. The V call is TRBV20-1, the J call TRBJ1-2; D not certain. CDR1 is DFQATT and CDR2 is SNEGSKA in the germline V gene (reference sequence). CDR3 size: 11 residues. The V end lost 0 bases, the J end lost 4 bases, and 3 bases lay between the germline ends.

As concerns this clone: Different DNA sequences within this sample yield the same CDR3. The V and J genes are TRBV7-9 and TRBJ2-5; D unclear. CDR1 is SEHNR and CDR2 is FQNEAQ in the germline V gene (reference sequence). With 5 bases removed from V and 5 bases from J, the gap between germline ends came to 9 bases. The CDR3 covers 12 residues. The CDR3 DNA sequence: TGTGCCAGCAGCCTCACGCTTGAGACCCAGTACTTC. Translated, it gives CASSLTLETQYF.

CDR3 coding DNA: TGCGCCAGCAGCCGGATGGGCGAGCGGGGGTACACCGGGGAGCTGTTTTTT. This encodes CASSRMGERGYTGELFF. V and J are TRBV4-1 and TRBJ2-2; 8 bases align to TRBD2. V lost 4 bases to trimming and J lost 3 bases; unmatched junction nucleotides: 10. This CDR3 region has 17 residues. Germline assignment: CDR1 MGHRA and CDR2 YSYEKL.

V is TRBV4-1 and J is TRBJ2-5, with TRBD1 matching 7 bases. Per germline, CDR1 MGHRA and CDR2 YSYEKL. With 8 bases clipped from V and 0 bases from J, the junction kept 9 bases outside the gene matches. The CDR3 length is 15 residues. CDR3 sequence: CASGPTGTYQETQYF. Here the CDR3 DNA reads TGCGCCAGCGGACCGACAGGGACATACCAAGAGACCCAGTACTTC.

This rearrangement joins TRBV27 to TRBJ2-7; TRBD2 agrees at 7 bases. This CDR3 has 13 residues. J was trimmed by 2 bases and V by 9 bases; bases with no gene match: 7. CDR1 and CDR2 from the germline V gene are MNHEY and SMNVEV (reference sequence). CDR3 nucleotides: TGTGCCAGTAGGGCTAGCGGAACCTACGAGCAGTACTTC. Residues: CASRASGTYEQYF.

CDR3 in DNA: TGCGCCAGCAGCTTTCTAGACGACTACGAGCAGTACTTC. Its protein is CASSFLDDYEQYF. The gene calls are TRBV5-1 and TRBJ2-7; no clear D gene. The V end lost 2 bases, the J end lost 3 bases, and 9 bases lay between the germline ends. The CDR3 contains 13 residues. The germline V gene encodes CDR1 SGHRS and CDR2 YFSETQ.

A single count supports this clone. The chain joins TRBV19 to TRBJ2-7; 8 bases fit TRBD1. Germline CDR1 reads LNHDA; CDR2 reads SQIVND (reference sequence). J gave up 3 bases and V 5 bases, and 9 bases lay outside the gene matches. The CDR3 is made up of 15 amino acids. The CDR3 DNA is TGTGCCAGTAGTGCTGGACAGGGAAGCGTCTACGAGCAGTACTTC. This codes for CASSAGQGSVYEQYF.